These T cell receptor beta chains were read from a single sample in a study of metastatic and nonmetastatic thyroid tumors. MiXCR re-clonotyped the PCR reads for TCRdb. The sample yields around 15,000 clones, 10% to 15% seen once. The sample was blood. The receptors stem from a female donor with papillary thyroid cancer or a benign thyroid nodule (not recorded which). Some clones in this sample may be carry-over from other donors' samples. Both conserved end residues are part of each CDR3. The D gene is left open where the match is weak. The listing skips clone size in some rows; elsewhere it reads once, few, many or a size class.

>TRBJ1-5|TRBD1|many|TRBV19
TGTGCCAGTAGTTTAGACAGGGCAACGCCCCAGCATTTT
CASSLDRATPQHF
>TRBJ2-3|-|many|TRBV19
TGTGCCAGTAGTTTCCGGACAACTAGCACAGATACGCAGTATTTT
CASSFRTTSTDTQYF
>TRBJ2-3|-|many|TRBV27
TGTGCCAGCATGGTGGCGACCGGCGGGAATACGCAGTATTTT
CASMVATGGNTQYF
>TRBJ2-3|-|medium-sized|TRBV27
TGTGCCAGCAGTTTGGGCACAGGGCAAGATACGCAGTATTTT
CASSLGTGQDTQYF
>TRBJ2-7|TRBD1|few|TRBV5-4
TGTGCCAGCAGCTTTTCGACAGGGTTTGAGCAGTACTTC
CASSFSTGFEQYF
>TRBJ2-7|-|few|TRBV6-5
TGTGCCAGCATTTGGAACCATGGGAGGGAGCAGTACTTC
CASIWNHGREQYF
>TRBJ2-1|-|many|TRBV4-2
TGTGCCACCTCCGGTGGGTGGGGGGCATACTCCTACAATGAGCAGTTCTTC
CATSGGWGAYSYNEQFF
>TRBJ2-3|TRBD1|many|TRBV29-1
TGCAGCGTAAGACCGGGACAGGGTTTAGTTACGCAGTATTTT
CSVRPGQGLVTQYF
>TRBJ2-1|TRBD1|many|TRBV14
TGTGCCAGCAGCCCCTTCCCCAGACAGGGTCGGGTTTCCTACAATGAGCAGTTCTTC
CASSPFPRQGRVSYNEQFF
>TRBJ1-1|-|many|TRBV20-1
TGCAGTGCTAGAGATCAGCCAGGAAACACTGAAGCTTTCTTT
CSARDQPGNTEAFF
>TRBJ2-2|-|few|TRBV7-3
TGTGCCAGCAGCTTAGGAGGTCCCCCCAACACCGGGGAGCTGTTTTTT
CASSLGGPPNTGELFF
>TRBJ2-3|TRBD2|many|TRBV9
TGTGCCAGCAGCGTAGCTCCTGAGCGGGGCAGGCAGAGCACAGATACGCAGTATTTT
CASSVAPERGRQSTDTQYF
>TRBJ1-6|-|many|TRBV2
TGTGCCAGCAGGGGGACCTCCTATAATTCACCCCTCCACTTT
CASRGTSYNSPLHF
>TRBJ1-4|-|many|TRBV11-2
TGTGCCAGCAGCCCCTGGGGGCAGGGAAATGAAAAACTGTTTTTT
CASSPWGQGNEKLFF
>TRBJ2-2|-|medium-sized|TRBV6-5
TGTGCCAGCAGTTACTCGGGGTTGTTCACCGGGGAGCTGTTTTTT
CASSYSGLFTGELFF
>TRBJ1-1|TRBD1|medium-sized|TRBV28
TGTGCCAGCAGTTCCTCCGGGACAGGGTACACTGAAGCTTTCTTT
CASSSSGTGYTEAFF
>TRBJ1-4|TRBD1|few|TRBV6-1
TGTGCCAGCAGTGGGACAGGGCATTCAACTAATGAACAACTGTTTTTT
CASSGTGHSTNEQLFF
>TRBJ1-1|-|many|TRBV28
TGTGCCAGCAGTTTCCCGGGGAACACTGAAGCTTTCTTT
CASSFPGNTEAFF
>TRBJ1-2|-|many|TRBV2
TGTGCCAGCAGTGAAGGGTCACTAGGAGGCTACACCTTC
CASSEGSLGGYTF
>TRBJ1-4|TRBD1|many|TRBV20-1
TGCAGTGCTGCACGGGCAACAGGGGCAACTAATGAAAAACTGTTTTTT
CSAARATGATNEKLFF
>TRBJ1-3|TRBD1|many|TRBV11-1
TGTGCCAGCAGCACTTGGACAGGGTCTCCGGGAAACACCATATATTTT
CASSTWTGSPGNTIYF
>TRBJ1-2|-|medium-sized|TRBV6-1
TGTGCCAGCAGTGATGGAGTCGACAGGCCCGGTGGCTACACCTTC
CASSDGVDRPGGYTF
>TRBJ1-6|-|medium-sized|TRBV6-1
TGTGCCAGCAGTCCACAGCCCGGGGGCAACAATTCACCCCTCCACTTT
CASSPQPGGNNSPLHF
>TRBJ2-1|-|many|TRBV20-1
TGCAGTGCGGCGGATGGACGGGGAATAAATGAGCAGTTCTTC
CSAADGRGINEQFF
>TRBJ2-3|TRBD2|-|TRBV30
TGTGCCTGGAGTCAAGGGAGGGTCCACCATGGTACGCAGTATTTT
CAWSQGRVHHGTQYF
>TRBJ1-1|-|-|TRBV6-1
TGTGCCACCGGGGGACTCCTTGGAGGTGAAGCTTTCTTT
CATGGLLGGEAFF
>TRBJ1-5|TRBD1|many|TRBV3-1
TGTGCCAGCAGCTCGACAGACAGGGGACGATATCAGCCCCAGCATTTT
CASSSTDRGRYQPQHF
>TRBJ1-5|-|many|TRBV20-1
TGCAGTGCTAGCCCCCCAGGGGACCATCAGCCCCAGCATTTT
CSASPPGDHQPQHF
>TRBJ2-3|TRBD1|many|TRBV5-1
TGCGCCAGCAGCCAACCGGGACAGGGCACAGATACGCAGTATTTT
CASSQPGQGTDTQYF
>TRBJ1-2|-|-|TRBV12-3/TRBV12-4
TGTGCCAGCAGTCCCCGACAGGATAACTATGGCTACACCTTC
CASSPRQDNYGYTF
>TRBJ2-6|-|many|TRBV5-1
TGCGCCAGTTCAAGGGTGGCTGGGGCCAACGTCCTGACTTTC
CASSRVAGANVLTF
>TRBJ1-4|-|many|TRBV6-2/TRBV6-3
TGTGTCCGAACTGCAACTAATGAAAAACTGTTTTTT
CVRTATNEKLFF
>TRBJ2-3|TRBD2|-|TRBV11-2
TGTGCCAGCAGACCTTGGACTAGCGGGGACCGCGCGGGGCAGTATTTT
CASRPWTSGDRAGQYF
>TRBJ1-6|-|-|TRBV9
TGTGCCAGCAGCGTAGAGATGGAGAATTTACCCCTCCACTTT
CASSVEMENLPLHF
>TRBJ2-5|-|medium-sized|TRBV28
TGTGCCAGCAGTGGCGGGGGCCGGGGGGAGACCCAGTACTTC
CASSGGGRGETQYF
>TRBJ2-2|TRBD2|many|TRBV9
TGTGCCAGCAGCGTAGATGGCTGGGGGGGGTTTATCGGGGAGCTGTTTTTT
CASSVDGWGGFIGELFF
>TRBJ2-5|-|once|TRBV18
TGTGCCAGCTCACCGGTAACGGGCGAGACCCAGTACTTC
CASSPVTGETQYF
>TRBJ1-1|-|many|TRBV28
TGTGCCAGCAGTACCACCGGGACACCGCACACTGAAGCTTTCTTT
CASSTTGTPHTEAFF
>TRBJ1-5|TRBD1|many|TRBV4-1
TGCGCCAGCAGCCAAGGACAGGGCTCCCATCAGCCCCAGCATTTT
CASSQGQGSHQPQHF
>TRBJ2-2|-|-|TRBV9
TGTGCCAGCAGCGTAGAAGTCGTTGAGCTGTTTTTT
CASSVEVVELFF
>TRBJ2-3|TRBD2|-|TRBV20-1
TGCAGTGCTAAAGGACTAGCGGGAGGTGAAAATACGCAGTATTTT
CSAKGLAGGENTQYF
>TRBJ2-2|TRBD1|many|TRBV5-1
TGCGCCAGCAGCTTAGGGGGCACCGGAGGAACCGGGGAGCTGTTTTTT
CASSLGGTGGTGELFF
>TRBJ2-1|TRBD2|many|TRBV24-1
TGTGCCACCAGCCCGGGACTAGCGGGAGTGAATGAGCAGTTCTTC
CATSPGLAGVNEQFF
>TRBJ2-7|TRBD1|few|TRBV28
TGTGCCAGCAGACCCGGGACAGGGGACTACGAGCAGTACTTC
CASRPGTGDYEQYF
>TRBJ2-5|TRBD2|-|TRBV5-1
TGCGCCAGCAGCTTGAGTTCACTAGCGAAGGAGACCCAGTACTTC
CASSLSSLAKETQYF
>TRBJ1-2|TRBD1|-|TRBV27
TGTGCCAGCAGTCCTGGGACAGACTATGGCTACACCTTC
CASSPGTDYGYTF
>TRBJ2-3|-|many|TRBV24-1
TGTGCCACCAGTGATTACGCGGGGACTAGCACAGATACGCAGTATTTT
CATSDYAGTSTDTQYF
>TRBJ2-7|-|many|TRBV7-2
TGTGCCAGCAGCGTCGGGGTGGGGGCGGTCTACGAGCAGTACTTC
CASSVGVGAVYEQYF
>TRBJ2-3|-|few|TRBV12-3/TRBV12-4
TGTGCCAGCAGTTTGGCCACTGGGCTCGATAAAGATACGCAGTATTTT
CASSLATGLDKDTQYF
>TRBJ2-3|-|medium-sized|TRBV6-1
TGTGCCATCCGACGAGGAGGGGGCCTCACAGATACGCAGTATTTT
CAIRRGGGLTDTQYF
>TRBJ2-1|TRBD2|many|TRBV5-4
TGTGCCAGCAGCCCCGGACTAGCGGGGGGGCCGGAGCAGTTCTTC
CASSPGLAGGPEQFF
>TRBJ2-1|TRBD2|few|TRBV6-2/TRBV6-3
TGTGACAGCAGTTTTAAAGCGGGGAACCCAGGAAATGAGCAGTTCTTC
CDSSFKAGNPGNEQFF
>TRBJ1-5|-|many|TRBV20-1
TGCAGTGCTAGAGATACGTACAATCAGCCCCAGCATTTT
CSARDTYNQPQHF
>TRBJ2-5|TRBD2|-|TRBV12-3/TRBV12-4
TGTGCCAGCAGTTTTCCAACGGGAGGTGGAGAGACCCAGTACTTC
CASSFPTGGGETQYF
>TRBJ2-7|-|medium-sized|TRBV28
TGTGCCAGCAGTTTTGATTGGGGACATCGCTCCTACGAGCAGTACTTC
CASSFDWGHRSYEQYF